This T cell receptor beta chain was captured by sequencing in a study of CD4 T cells in relation to SARS-CoV-2 and coronaviruses. Study details: ViraFEST: roughly ten-day antigen culture of PBMCs, then TCR beta CDR3 sequencing.

Trimming left V 7 bases short and J 7 bases short, with 9 bases between. The CDR3 extends over 12 amino acids. Germline V gene sequence: CDR1 KGHDR, CDR2 SFDVKD. CD4+ T cells from unexposed donors were obtained before the COVID-19 pandemic (2011-2018). CD4+ T cells were isolated from the cells after more than 8 days of culture. Unexposed-donor CD4+ T cells were probed with SARS-CoV-2 S/N and four cold-coronavirus spikes, cells permitting. Concerning this clone: The antigen is not known.

The protocol was immunoSEQ multiplex PCR, while the TCRdb copy is restricted to in-frame clones and leaves out a portion. The table shows around 16,000 clones, with around 77% occurring only once. This chain connects TRBV24-1 to TRBJ2-2; D gene unclear. The sequence was collected from a human donor in good health. Sequencing was carried out using CD4+ T cells from PBMCs, cultured in vitro. The CDR3 nucleotides read TGTGCCACCAGCCGAGAAAGCGGGGAGCTGTTTTTT. It codes for CATSRESGELFF.